Below, 17 T cell receptor beta chains from the same sample are listed, as sequenced in a study of CD8 T cells in ankylosing spondylitis. General study findings and limits: Fewer than 10 highly homologous variants made up a TCR beta motif that seemed to typify ankylosing spondylitis blood.

These receptors have no known antigen. TCRdb re-called the 5' RACE reads with MiXCR, one entry per CDR3 protein. In the table there are around 890,000 distinct CDR3 sequences, around 11% of which are singletons. The material sequenced was blood, either unsorted or a sorted T cell fraction (not recorded which). The receptor source for this set is a male donor with ankylosing spondylitis.

This clonotype was recorded at least ten times. The chain has TRBV6-5 and TRBJ1-2; D unclear. The V end was cut by 3 bases, the J end by 6 bases, with 14 bases between. Germline-derived CDR1 and CDR2 are MNHEY and SVGAGI. The CDR3 totals 14 residues. The CDR3 DNA reads TGTGCCAGCAGTTATCTTACCGGGGAGGATGGCTACACCTTC. Amino acid sequence: CASSYLTGEDGYTF.

About this clonotype itself: Given a much more abundant clone one base away, this may be a read error. The chain recombines TRBV20-1 with TRBJ2-3; D ambiguous. V lost 3 bases and J 5 bases, leaving 6 bases between the germline ends. The germline V gene has CDR1 DFQATT and CDR2 SNEGSKA (reference sequence). The CDR3 extends over 11 amino acids. The CDR3 loop is CSASRVDTQYF. The CDR3, as DNA: TGCAGTGCTAGCCGAGTAGATACGCAGTATTTT.

This clonotype was picked up many times. This chain uses TRBV12-3 or TRBV12-4 with TRBJ2-1; unclear D gene. The CDR3 totals 11 residues. V lost 4 bases and J lost 13, with 11 bases in between. The CDR3, as DNA: TGTGCCAGCAGTTCCCCGGTCATCCAGTTCTTC. This translates into CASSSPVIQFF.

This clonotype was counted a few times. This sequence joins TRBV10-3 and TRBJ2-1, with TRBD2 identical over 11 bases. Trimming cost V 0 bases and J 2 bases; bases outside gene matches: 6. Germline CDR1 ENHRY, CDR2 SYGVKD. The CDR3 covers 18 residues. The CDR3 nucleotides are TGTGCCATCAGTGAGTCCCGGTTAGCGGGGGGGGCCTACAATGAGCAGTTCTTC. Its protein product is CAISESRLAGGAYNEQFF.

This clonotype came up a few times. The chain has TRBV7-2 and TRBJ2-3; D gene ambiguous. The CDR3 has 11 amino acids. V dropped 2 bases and J dropped 7 bases, with 4 bases sitting between them. CDR1 is SGHTA, CDR2 FQGNSA, per germline. The CDR3 is CASSLWNTQYF. In DNA form, the CDR3 reads TGTGCCAGCAGCTTATGGAATACGCAGTATTTT.

The chain employs TRBV5-1 and TRBJ2-2; D ambiguous. This CDR3 has 15 residues. Trimming left V 1 base short and J 5 bases short, with 12 bases between. Germline CDR1 SGHRS, CDR2 YFSETQ. CDR3 residues: CASSLLGSRTGELFF. The CDR3 DNA follows: TGCGCCAGCAGCTTGCTGGGGTCGAGGACCGGGGAGCTGTTTTTT.

The CDR3 is CSARGRRSSTDTQYF. The CDR3 DNA sequence: TGCAGTGCTAGAGGGAGGAGGTCTAGCACAGATACGCAGTATTTT. V gene TRBV20-1 combines with J gene TRBJ2-3, with D possibly being TRBD2 (5 bases). V was pared by 1 base and J by 0 bases, with 11 bases between. The germline V gene encodes CDR1 DFQATT and CDR2 SNEGSKA (reference sequence). This CDR3 has 15 residues.

V is TRBV6-1 and J is TRBJ1-5; tentative D call: TRBD1 (6 bases). The CDR3 has 14 amino acids. CDR1 and CDR2 from the germline V gene are MNHNS and SASEGT. V lost 10 bases, J lost 5 bases, and 18 bases lay in between. The CDR3 DNA reads TGTGCCACCTCCAGTGACAGGCTCGATCAGCCCCAGCATTTT. This gives the protein CATSSDRLDQPQHF.

This clonotype was seen more than once but under ten times. The chain links TRBV20-1 to TRBJ2-1; 12 bases align to TRBD2. Unmatched junction bases numbered 14, after V lost 7 bases and J lost 10 bases. The CDR3 is made up of 15 amino acids. Germline-derived CDR1 and CDR2 are DFQATT and SNEGSKA (reference sequence). The CDR3 region has the DNA TGCAGTGTCAGGGGTCCGGGACTAGCGGGTCGCGAGCAGTTCTTC. It specifies CSVRGPGLAGREQFF.

This clonotype turned up a few times. This chain connects TRBV5-1 to TRBJ2-2, with TRBD2 matching 11 bases. The CDR3 has 18 amino acids. V was clipped by 0 bases and J by 0 bases; unmatched bases: 4. The germline CDR1 and CDR2 sequences are SGHRS and YFSETQ. CDR3 protein: CASSLVVTSGANTGELFF. CDR3 DNA sequence: TGCGCCAGCAGCTTGGTTGTGACTAGCGGGGCGAACACCGGGGAGCTGTTTTTT.

In its sample, this clonotype was seen many times. This chain uses TRBV20-1 with TRBJ1-2; 7 bases agree with TRBD1. Germline V gene sequence: CDR1 DFQATT, CDR2 SNEGSKA (reference sequence). J was trimmed by 8 bases and V by 6 bases; bases with no gene match: 9. CDR3 length equals 12 residues. The CDR3: CSAARGMGGYTF. The CDR3 nucleotides read TGCAGTGCAGCCAGGGGGATGGGAGGCTACACCTTC.

The gene calls are TRBV20-1 and TRBJ1-6, with unresolved D. CDR1 and CDR2 (germline): DFQATT, SNEGSKA (reference sequence). Trimming took off 3 bases at V and 8 bases at J, with 11 bases between the two ends. This CDR3 is 13 amino acids long. As DNA, the CDR3 is TGCAGTGCTAGGAGTGACGTCGATTCACCCCTCCACTTT. Protein: CSARSDVDSPLHF.

This chain links TRBV29-1 with TRBJ2-7; D may be TRBD2 (5 bases). Between the trimmed V and J ends, which lost 0 bases and 1 base, there was a span of 10 bases. Germline values: CDR1 SQVTM, CDR2 ANQGSEA. The CDR3 runs to 14 residues. The CDR3 spells CSVEEDGGSYEQYF. For the CDR3, the DNA is TGCAGCGTTGAAGAGGACGGCGGGTCCTACGAGCAGTACTTC.

This rearrangement joins TRBV29-1 to TRBJ2-2; the match to TRBD1 covers 10 bases. V gave up 7 bases and J gave up 6 bases; unmatched junction bases: 5. From germline, CDR1 is SQVTM and CDR2 ANQGSEA. The CDR3 covers 13 residues. The CDR3 DNA is TGCAGCGCCGGGACAGGGGACGCCGGGGAGCTGTTTTTT. Translated: CSAGTGDAGELFF.

This clonotype was detected ten times or more. The rearrangement joins TRBV29-1 to TRBJ2-3; 8 bases agree with TRBD1. This CDR3 has 14 residues. Germline assignment: CDR1 SQVTM and CDR2 ANQGSEA. V shed 7 bases and J 3 bases; nucleotides not matched to a gene: 9. CDR3 in DNA: TGCAGCGCTCTAGACAGGGGCAAGACAGATACGCAGTATTTT. It specifies CSALDRGKTDTQYF.

The chain combines TRBV29-1 with TRBJ2-1; 9 bases map to TRBD2. From germline, CDR1 is SQVTM and CDR2 ANQGSEA. The junction had 11 bases not matched to a gene; V was cut back by 5 bases and J by 9 bases. CDR3 size: 14 residues. CDR3 sequence (DNA): TGCAGCGTTTGGGCTAGCGGGGCCCCTAGTGAGCAGTTCTTC. Amino acids: CSVWASGAPSEQFF.

In its sample, this clonotype was seen a few times. The chain employs TRBV20-1 and TRBJ2-1, with TRBD2 identical over 13 bases. The J segment lost 7 bases and the V segment lost 6 bases, leaving 6 bases of the junction unmatched. The germline V gene has CDR1 DFQATT and CDR2 SNEGSKA (reference sequence). CDR3 size: 14 residues. In DNA, the CDR3 is TGCAGTGCAACTCCGGGACTAGCGGGGAATGAGCAGTTCTTC. It is translated as CSATPGLAGNEQFF.